The 7 T cell receptor beta chains reported below all come from one sample, sequenced in a study of cytomegalovirus exposure and HLA in healthy donors. PCR involved 60 Vbeta and 13 Jbeta primers. Sequencing used immunoSEQ multiplex PCR; TCRdb keeps in-frame clones, though not all of them. Here the sample table reports 75,000 to 85,000 clones. The sample consisted of PBMCs. These receptors came from a man younger than 30 in good health and CMV-seropositive.

V usage is TRBV4-2 and J usage is TRBJ2-1; TRBD2 aligns across 8 bases. This CDR3 contains 15 residues. The V gene's germline CDR1 is LGHNA and CDR2 YNFKEQ. V lost 0 bases, J lost 8 bases, and 6 bases stayed unmatched. CDR3: CASSQERGGTDEQFF. The CDR3 nucleotides read TGTGCCAGCAGCCAAGAACGGGGGGGAACTGATGAGCAGTTCTTC.

The genes are TRBV29-1 and TRBJ1-4, with a possible D match to TRBD1 (5 bases). Germline assignment: CDR1 SQVTM and CDR2 ANQGSEA. V lost 3 bases and J 7 bases, leaving 12 bases between the germline ends. This CDR3 is built from 13 residues. The CDR3 region has the DNA TGCAGCGTTGAGACCGGGGGGAGTGAAAAACTGTTTTTT. This gives the protein CSVETGGSEKLFF.

The chain joins TRBV19 to TRBJ1-2, with D perhaps matching TRBD1 (6 bases). Germline values: CDR1 LNHDA, CDR2 SQIVND (reference sequence). This CDR3 has 20 amino acids. V dropped 5 bases and J dropped 4 bases, with 32 bases sitting between them. The CDR3 bases are TGTGCCAGTAGTTACGGGATCTGGGCAGGGGTCGACGCCCGCTTCTATGGCTACACCTTC. This encodes CASSYGIWAGVDARFYGYTF.

The V and J genes are TRBV28 and TRBJ1-2; D is uncertain. This CDR3 is built from 14 residues. The germline gives CDR1 MDHEN, CDR2 SYDVKM. The ends were cut back, 3 bases at V and 3 bases at J, with 11 bases in the middle. CDR3 sequence: CASSFYQRYYGYTF. The DNA of the CDR3 is TGTGCCAGCAGTTTTTATCAGAGGTACTATGGCTACACCTTC.

This sequence joins TRBV4-2 and TRBJ1-5, with 7 bases fitting TRBD1. Per the germline V gene, CDR1 is LGHNA and CDR2 is YNFKEQ. CDR3 length: 15 residues. J gave up 6 bases and V 4 bases, and 9 bases lay outside the gene matches. CDR3 residues: CASSPGQYDAQPQHF. Written as DNA, the CDR3 is TGTGCCAGCAGCCCGGGACAGTACGATGCTCAGCCCCAGCATTTT.

This sequence joins TRBV28 and TRBJ1-1; 12 bases line up with TRBD1. The CDR3 loop spans 16 amino acids. The V and J ends lost 4 bases and 2 bases, in that order; junction bases with no gene match: 5. CDR1 and CDR2 from the germline V gene are MDHEN and SYDVKM. The CDR3 bases are TGTGCCAGCAGTTCCCGGGACAGGGGGCATAACACTGAAGCTTTCTTT. Amino acids: CASSSRDRGHNTEAFF.

The chain joins TRBV10-3 to TRBJ1-5; TRBD1 is a possible D gene (5 bases). The CDR3 loop spans 14 amino acids. V was pared by 6 bases and J by 7 bases, with 16 bases between. Germline V gene lookup returns CDR1 ENHRY and CDR2 SYGVKD. The DNA for the CDR3 is TGTGCCATCAGCCCCGCGCCACGGGGGCAGCCCCAGCATTTT. It is translated as CAISPAPRGQPQHF.